Listed below are T cell receptor beta chains from one sample, sequenced in a study. MiXCR was run by TCRdb on the RT-PCR reads, yielding one entry per CDR3 protein. The sample records almost 700,000 distinct CDR3 sequences, about 14% being singletons. Sequenced input: memory CD4+ T cells from blood. The receptors here all came from a female donor in good health, serving as a healthy control. Both conserved end residues are part of each CDR3. Fields, in order: D gene, J gene, V gene, clone size, CDR3 DNA, CDR3 protein. A D gene is named only where the DNA matches it firmly. Clone size is shown for a subset of rows, as once, few, many or a class of expanded clone.

>NA|TRBJ1-2|TRBV20-1|many
TGCAGTGCTAGAGAGACAGTCTATGGCTACACCTTC
CSARETVYGYTF
>TRBD2|TRBJ2-1|TRBV30|NA
TGTGCCTGGAGTGTAAGTCTAGCGGTATACAATGAGCAGTTCTTC
CAWSVSLAVYNEQFF
>NA|TRBJ1-1|TRBV6-6|NA
TGTGCCAGCAGATTTCCGGACAAGGAAGCTTTCTTT
CASRFPDKEAFF
>TRBD2|TRBJ2-5|TRBV20-1|few
TGCAGTTTAGCGGGACTACGACCATCGGGAGAGCAAGAGACCCAGTACTTC
CSLAGLRPSGEQETQYF
>NA|TRBJ1-2|TRBV29-1|many
TGCAGCGTTGAGGGTGAAGGATCTTATGGCTACACCTTC
CSVEGEGSYGYTF
>NA|TRBJ2-7|TRBV10-3|many
TGTGCCATCGGACCGTACCGGCAACCTACCTACGAGCAGTACTTC
CAIGPYRQPTYEQYF
>NA|TRBJ1-2|TRBV5-1|NA
TGCGCCAGCAGCCCTGGACAGTCCTATAACTATGGCTACACCTTC
CASSPGQSYNYGYTF
>TRBD2|TRBJ2-1|TRBV24-1|NA
TGTGCCACCAGTGATTTTGGGCCGGGACTAGCAGCCCTCGGGGATGAGCAGTTCTTC
CATSDFGPGLAALGDEQFF
>NA|TRBJ1-2|TRBV24-1|few
TGTGCCGCTGGTTCTGGTACTACGGGCAACTATGGCTACACCTTC
CAAGSGTTGNYGYTF
>TRBD1|TRBJ2-1|TRBV24-1|NA
TGTGCCACCAGCCTAAGTGGGGGACAGGGTTATACGGACAATGAGCAGTTCTTC
CATSLSGGQGYTDNEQFF
>TRBD1|TRBJ2-5|TRBV7-9|many
TGTGCCAGCAGACCGACAGGGGGATTGGAAGAGACCCAGTACTTC
CASRPTGGLEETQYF
>NA|TRBJ2-6|TRBV6-5|few
TGTGCCAGCAGTTACGGGCAGCTACGATCTGGGGCCAACGTCCTGACTTTC
CASSYGQLRSGANVLTF
>TRBD1|TRBJ2-7|TRBV5-1|many
TGCGCCAGCAGCTATTGGACAGGAGTCTCCTACGAGCAGTACTTC
CASSYWTGVSYEQYF
>NA|TRBJ2-7|TRBV6-6|many
TGTGCCAGCAGTTACCCTGCGGGGAACTCCTACGAGCAGTACTTC
CASSYPAGNSYEQYF
>TRBD1|TRBJ1-5|TRBV5-6|NA
TGTGCCAGCAGCTCCCGACAGGGGGCTATGGGCAATCATCCCCAGCATTTT
CASSSRQGAMGNHPQHF
>NA|TRBJ2-4|TRBV29-1|many
TGCAGCGTTGAAGGTACCAGGGACATTCAGTACTTC
CSVEGTRDIQYF
>TRBD2|TRBJ2-1|TRBV20-1|many
TGCAGTGCTAGAGATTCCACTAGCGGGGCCCCTAATGAGCAGTTCTTC
CSARDSTSGAPNEQFF
>NA|TRBJ1-1|TRBV27|NA
TGTGCCAGTCGGGGACGAAAGGCATACACTGAAGCTTTCTTT
CASRGRKAYTEAFF
>NA|TRBJ1-4|TRBV27|few
TGTGCCAGCAGTTTGCAAGTAGCAACTAATGAAAAACTGTTTTTT
CASSLQVATNEKLFF
>TRBD2|TRBJ2-6|TRBV7-2|few
TGTGCCAGCAGCTTAAACGGGGGGGCCTCTGGGGCCAACGTCCTGACTTTC
CASSLNGGASGANVLTF
>NA|TRBJ2-7|TRBV3-1|NA
TGTGCCAGCAGCCAAGAGCCCCAGCGAGTAATGGAGCAGTACTTC
CASSQEPQRVMEQYF
>NA|TRBJ1-3|TRBV4-3|few
TGCGCCAGCAGCCAAGGCTTCTCAGGGGCAGGAAACACCATATATTTT
CASSQGFSGAGNTIYF